This is a list of T cell receptor beta chains from one sample in a study of OX40 agonist ivuxolimab in advanced cancers. TCRdb keeps only in-frame clones here, not all; method: immunoSEQ multiplex PCR. Of some 86,000 clones in the sample, more than 85% were seen once. The sequencing here drew on CD4+ or CD8+ T cells sorted from blood, taken in a trial of the OX40 agonist ivuxolimab. Receptors originate from an adult with an advanced solid tumor such as melanoma, head and neck, liver or kidney cancer. CDR3s include the opening cysteine and the closing phenylalanine or tryptophan. D genes are given only for firm matches. Not every row has a clone size; where given, it reads once, few, many or a size class.

abundance: -
d_gene: TRBD1
j_gene: TRBJ2-1
v_gene: TRBV11-2
CDR3nt: TGTGCCAGCCGTGCTCGGACAGGGGGGGATAATGAGCAGTTCTTC
CDR3aa: CASRARTGGDNEQFF

abundance: -
d_gene: -
j_gene: TRBJ2-5
v_gene: TRBV7-3
CDR3nt: TGTGCCAGCAGCTTGGGAGAGGGGGAGACCCAGTACTTC
CDR3aa: CASSLGEGETQYF

abundance: once
d_gene: TRBD2
j_gene: TRBJ2-3
v_gene: TRBV5-1
CDR3nt: TGCGCCAGCAGAGCGGGACTAGCGGGGTTCACAGATACGCAGTATTTT
CDR3aa: CASRAGLAGFTDTQYF

abundance: -
d_gene: -
j_gene: TRBJ1-1
v_gene: TRBV18
CDR3nt: TGTGCCAGCTCACCAAGGAGGGCTTTGAACACTGAAGCTTTCTTT
CDR3aa: CASSPRRALNTEAFF

abundance: -
d_gene: TRBD1
j_gene: TRBJ2-7
v_gene: TRBV7-9
CDR3nt: TGTGCCAGCAGCTTAGTTCAGGGGGCAAGGTACGAGCAGTACTTC
CDR3aa: CASSLVQGARYEQYF

abundance: once
d_gene: -
j_gene: TRBJ2-3
v_gene: TRBV6-1
CDR3nt: TGTGCCAGCAGTGCCCGGTTGGCCACAGATACGCAGTATTTT
CDR3aa: CASSARLATDTQYF

abundance: -
d_gene: -
j_gene: TRBJ2-7
v_gene: TRBV10-3
CDR3nt: TGTGCCATCAGATCCGGGACACCCTCTCACGAGCAGTACTTC
CDR3aa: CAIRSGTPSHEQYF

abundance: -
d_gene: -
j_gene: TRBJ2-3
v_gene: TRBV5-1
CDR3nt: TGCGCCAGCAGTTTGGATGTGACGGAAGATACGCAGTATTTT
CDR3aa: CASSLDVTEDTQYF

abundance: -
d_gene: -
j_gene: TRBJ2-7
v_gene: TRBV12-5
CDR3nt: TGTGCTAGTGGCGCGGGGTACGAGCAGTACTTC
CDR3aa: CASGAGYEQYF

abundance: -
d_gene: -
j_gene: TRBJ2-3
v_gene: TRBV2
CDR3nt: TGTGCCGGGGGGCGGGGACCCACAGATACGCAGTATTTT
CDR3aa: CAGGRGPTDTQYF

abundance: -
d_gene: TRBD2
j_gene: TRBJ2-1
v_gene: TRBV15
CDR3nt: TGTGCCACCAGCAAGAGAGGGACTAGCGGGAGCCATGAGCAGTTCTTC
CDR3aa: CATSKRGTSGSHEQFF